A single sample is the source of the 6 T cell receptor beta chains below, sequenced in a study of T cell repertoires in cytomegalovirus infection. These TCRs' antigens remain unknown. MiXCR, run by TCRdb on the reads, gives a single entry per CDR3 protein. The repertoire includes 700,000 to 900,000 distinct CDR3 sequences, just under 30% of them detected once, and about an eighth sits in the top ten. Sequenced material: cultured CD8+ T cells from PBMCs, taken from culture after CMV antigen stimulation. The receptors stem from a human donor in good health (CMV status not recorded). Some clones in this sample may be carry-over from other donors' samples.

This clonotype was counted a few times. V usage is TRBV6-5 and J usage is TRBJ1-1, with D perhaps TRBD1 (5 bases). Trimming pared 0 bases from V and 0 bases from J, leaving 11 bases between. This CDR3 is 16 amino acids long. Germline assignment: CDR1 MNHEY and CDR2 SVGAGI. The CDR3 DNA follows: TGTGCCAGCAGTTACTCGATACGGGGCATGAACACTGAAGCTTTCTTT. It is translated as CASSYSIRGMNTEAFF.

This clonotype was detected many times. This rearrangement joins TRBV14 to TRBJ1-4; TRBD1 matches at 7 bases. The V gene end was trimmed by 4 bases and the J gene end by 7 bases; junction bases not matched to a gene: 3. The CDR3 sequence is 13 residues long. Germline V CDR1 and CDR2: SGHDN, FVKESK. The CDR3 here is CASSPRTGEKLFF. Here the CDR3 DNA reads TGTGCCAGCAGCCCGCGGACAGGTGAAAAACTGTTTTTT.

This clonotype was recorded a few times. The chain couples TRBV2 to TRBJ2-6; tentative D call: TRBD2 (7 bases). The germline V and J ends were trimmed by 7 bases and 2 bases, with 18 bases remaining between them. Germline assignment: CDR1 SNHLY and CDR2 FYNNEI. CDR3 length: 17 residues. The CDR3 bases are TGTGCCAGCACCCCTGGGGGGGGCGGGACTGGGGCCAACGTCCTGACTTTC. This translates into CASTPGGGGTGANVLTF.

The rearrangement joins TRBV19 to TRBJ1-3; D ambiguous. The V gene's germline CDR1 is LNHDA and CDR2 SQIVND (reference sequence). The V gene lost 4 bases and the J gene lost 3 bases, with 10 bases spanning the gap. The CDR3 extends over 14 amino acids. The CDR3 is CASSTARGGNTIYF. The CDR3 nucleotides read TGTGCCAGTAGTACCGCCCGGGGTGGAAACACCATATATTTT.

This rearrangement joins TRBV2 to TRBJ2-1; D not resolved. The CDR3 runs to 15 residues. Germline loops: CDR1 SNHLY, CDR2 FYNNEI. Trimming shortened V by 1 base and J by 4 bases, and 11 bases separated the two germline ends. The CDR3 loop reads CASSEGQDRYNEQFF. The CDR3 region has the DNA TGTGCCAGCAGTGAAGGGCAGGATCGGTACAATGAGCAGTTCTTC.

This clonotype was detected many times. A much larger clone differs by one base, so this may be a read error. The genes are TRBV5-1 and TRBJ1-1, with a possible D match to TRBD1 (6 bases). Germline assignment: CDR1 SGHRS and CDR2 YFSETQ. There are 13 residues in the CDR3. In DNA, the CDR3 is TGTGCCAGCAGCTTGATAGGGGGCACTGAAGCTTTCTTT. Residues: CASSLIGGTEAFF.